This T cell receptor beta chain was documented in a study of T-cell reconstitution after alpha-beta-depleted transplantation in children. This clonotype was found a few times. Antigen unknown. J lost 4 bases, V lost 3 bases, and 8 bases had no gene match. This CDR3 comprises 15 residues. The germline gives CDR1 SGHVS, CDR2 FQNEAQ. Study observations and caveats: In patients about two months after transplant, alpha-beta T cells reportedly arose from several hundred expanded graft clones.

Using unique molecular identifiers, the investigators prepared the TCRbeta library. Using its own MiXCR run on the PCR reads, TCRdb lists one record per CDR3 protein. The data contain a few hundred thousand distinct CDR3 sequences, roughly 16% of them singletons. V usage is TRBV7-8 and J usage is TRBJ2-7; the match to TRBD1 covers 8 bases. This clonotype originated in a boy less than two years old who had a stem cell transplant for Wiskott-Aldrich syndrome, so the T cells may come from the graft donor. The starting material was PBMCs, mostly from graft donor cells, obtained 360 days after TCRalphabeta/CD19-depleted stem cell transplant. CDR3 DNA: TGTGCCAGCAGCTTTGGACAGGGAATAGGGTACGAGCAGTACTTC. Amino acids: CASSFGQGIGYEQYF.